The 15 T cell receptor beta chains below were found in one sample sequenced in a study of T cell responses to AZD1222 COVID-19 vaccine. This table comes from immunoSEQ multiplex PCR, and its TCRdb copy is limited to in-frame clones, with some not included. Counted here are some 150,000 clones, more than 85% occurring once; the ten biggest clones make up approximately 6.6%. The material was peripheral blood, obtained after recovery from COVID-19. These TCRs come from an adult who had recovered from COVID-19.

The chain employs TRBV3-1 (or the pseudogene TRBV3-2) and TRBJ1-1; no definite D call. The CDR3 totals 14 residues. Trimming took off 2 bases at V and 1 base at J, with 8 bases between the two ends. Germline CDR1 reads LGHDT; CDR2 reads YNNKEL (reference sequence). In DNA, the CDR3 is TGTGCCAGCAGCCAACTTCTCGGGAACACTGAAGCTTTCTTT. Translation gives CASSQLLGNTEAFF.

The V and J genes are TRBV7-9 and TRBJ2-7; TRBD1 matches at 7 bases. There are 14 residues in the CDR3. J gave up 2 bases and V 4 bases, and 5 bases lay outside the gene matches. Germline V gene data show CDR1 as SEHNR and CDR2 as FQNEAQ (reference sequence). CDR3 residues: CASSWGTATYEQYF. The DNA for the CDR3 is TGTGCCAGCAGCTGGGGGACAGCTACCTACGAGCAGTACTTC.

This chain joins TRBV10-3 and TRBJ1-5; perhaps TRBD1 as D (6 bases). Looked up from germline, CDR1 is ENHRY and CDR2 is SYGVKD. Trimming left V 8 bases short and J 1 base short, with 15 bases between. This CDR3 has 15 amino acids. CDR3 loop: CAISRGGASNQPQHF. Here the CDR3 DNA reads TGTGCCATCTCCCGAGGGGGGGCAAGCAATCAGCCCCAGCATTTT.

The V and J genes are TRBV7-3 and TRBJ1-1, with D uncertain. The V end lost 0 bases, the J end lost 11 bases, and 13 bases lay between the germline ends. CDR3 length: 13 amino acids. CDR1 and CDR2 (germline): SGHTA, FQGTGA. Here the CDR3 reads CASSLTHSGSAFF. The CDR3 DNA sequence: TGTGCCAGCAGCTTAACCCATTCAGGAAGCGCTTTCTTT.

The chain combines TRBV6-5 with TRBJ1-3; TRBD1 agrees at 7 bases. V shed 11 bases and J 5 bases; nucleotides not matched to a gene: 12. This CDR3 is 14 amino acids long. Germline lookup yields CDR1 MNHEY and CDR2 SVGAGI. Written as DNA, the CDR3 is TGTGCCTCTCAACAAGACAGGGTTAGAAACACCATATATTTT. Its translation is CASQQDRVRNTIYF.

The V gene is TRBV18, the J gene TRBJ1-2; possible D gene TRBD1, 5 bases. CDR3 length equals 12 residues. Germline lookup yields CDR1 KGHSH and CDR2 LQKENI. Trimming shortened V by 2 bases and J by 8 bases, and 9 bases separated the two germline ends. In DNA form, the CDR3 reads TGTGCCAGCTCACCAACAGGTGGCGGCTACACCTTC. Its translation: CASSPTGGGYTF. The complete variable domain, with remaining parts taken from reference TRBV18 and TRBJ1-2, reads NAGVMQNPRHLVRRRGQEARLRCSPMKGHSHVYWYRQLPEEGLKFMVYLQKENIIDESGMPKERFSAEFPKEGPSILRIQQVVRGDSAAYFCASSPTGGGYTFGSGTRLTVV.

This clone showed up just a few times. The rearrangement joins TRBV2 to TRBJ1-1; D not certain. Germline CDR1 SNHLY, CDR2 FYNNEI. This CDR3 contains 14 residues. V lost 7 bases and J 1 base, leaving 13 bases between the germline ends. CDR3 DNA sequence: TGTGCCAGCACCAAACAGAGATCGAACACTGAAGCTTTCTTT. Its protein product is CASTKQRSNTEAFF. Full variable domain (remainder filled in from reference TRBV2 and TRBJ1-1): EPEVTQTPSHQVTQMGQEVILRCVPISNHLYFYWYRQILGQKVEFLVSFYNNEISEKSEIFDDQFSVERPDGSNFTLKIRSTKLEDSAMYFCASTKQRSNTEAFFGQGTRLTVV.

DNA for the CDR3: TGTGCCAGCAGCCCAAACTGGCAGGGGGCTAGTGGCTACACCTTC. Protein product: CASSPNWQGASGYTF. The J gene is TRBJ1-2, the V gene TRBV6-4; 8 bases map to TRBD1. From germline, CDR1 is MRHNA and CDR2 SNTAGT. The CDR3 is 15 amino acids. V lost 6 bases and J lost 7; bases outside the gene matches: 13.

V usage is TRBV30 and J usage is TRBJ1-5; D call uncertain. Germline V CDR1 and CDR2: GTSNPN, SVGIG (reference sequence). The CDR3 runs 15 residues. V gave up 1 base and J gave up 0 bases, with 10 bases separating them. The CDR3 DNA reads as TGTGCCTGGAGTGGTCTTCAGTATAGCAATCAGCCCCAGCATTTT. Its protein is CAWSGLQYSNQPQHF. Complete variable domain (other parts from reference TRBV30 and TRBJ1-5): SQTIHQWPATLVQPVGSPLSLECTVEGTSNPNLYWYRQAAGRGLQLLFYSVGIGQISSEVPQNLSASRPQDRQFILSSKKLLLSDSGFYLCAWSGLQYSNQPQHFGDGTRLSIL.

The chain combines TRBV3-1 (or the pseudogene TRBV3-2) with TRBJ2-3; no clear D. The CDR3 loop spans 14 amino acids. Germline V gene data show CDR1 as LGHDT and CDR2 as YNNKEL (reference sequence). The V and J ends lost 1 base and 1 base respectively, with 6 bases between them. CDR3 sequence reads: CASSQAVRTDTQYF. Here the CDR3 DNA reads TGTGCCAGCAGCCAAGCGGTTCGCACAGATACGCAGTATTTT.

This clone was found a few times. This chain joins TRBV5-1 and TRBJ1-1; 10 bases are shared with TRBD1. This CDR3 comprises 13 residues. Unmatched junction bases numbered 3, after V lost 4 bases and J lost 6 bases. The germline gives CDR1 SGHRS, CDR2 YFSETQ. The CDR3 protein is CASSTGQGAEAFF. In DNA form, the CDR3 reads TGCGCCAGCAGCACAGGACAGGGGGCTGAAGCTTTCTTT. Full variable domain (remainder filled in from reference TRBV5-1 and TRBJ1-1): KAGVTQTPRYLIKTRGQQVTLSCSPISGHRSVSWYQQTPGQGLQFLFEYFSETQRNKGNFPGRFSGRQFSNSRSEMNVSTLELGDSALYLCASSTGQGAEAFFGQGTRLTVV.

CDR3 bases: TGTGCCAGCAGCCAAGTTGTCGGGACAGGGGCGAGCACAGATACGCAGTATTTT. Amino acid sequence: CASSQVVGTGASTDTQYF. This sequence joins TRBV3-1 (or the pseudogene TRBV3-2) and TRBJ2-3; 10 bases line up with TRBD1. The CDR3 extends over 18 amino acids. V lost 1 base, J lost 0 bases, and 7 bases stayed unmatched. Germline-derived CDR1 and CDR2 are LGHDT and YNNKEL (reference sequence).

The J gene is TRBJ2-7, the V gene TRBV28, with 8 positions matching TRBD1. The CDR3 runs to 15 residues. Trimming at V came to 3 bases and at J to 6 bases, leaving 10 bases not matched to a gene. Germline values: CDR1 MDHEN, CDR2 SYDVKM. The CDR3 region has the DNA TGTGCCAGCAGTTTCATGACAGGGGTTAGTGGCGAGCAGTACTTC. It is translated as CASSFMTGVSGEQYF.

V gene TRBV19 combines with J gene TRBJ1-1; D might be TRBD1 (6 bases). The V end was cut by 4 bases, the J end by 1 base, with 13 bases between. The V gene's germline CDR1 is LNHDA and CDR2 SQIVND (reference sequence). The CDR3 length is 15 residues. The CDR3 bases are TGTGCCAGTAGTAAACAGGGAATTGGGAACACTGAAGCTTTCTTT. Translating gives CASSKQGIGNTEAFF.

The chain recombines TRBV3-1 (or the pseudogene TRBV3-2) with TRBJ1-1, with 7 bases fitting TRBD1. Germline values: CDR1 LGHDT, CDR2 YNNKEL (reference sequence). V lost 3 bases, J lost 1 base, and 11 bases stayed unmatched. The CDR3 has 17 residues. The CDR3 nucleotides are TGTGCCAGCAGCCAGTCGACAGGGCCAAAGAGGAACACTGAAGCTTTCTTT. It codes for CASSQSTGPKRNTEAFF.